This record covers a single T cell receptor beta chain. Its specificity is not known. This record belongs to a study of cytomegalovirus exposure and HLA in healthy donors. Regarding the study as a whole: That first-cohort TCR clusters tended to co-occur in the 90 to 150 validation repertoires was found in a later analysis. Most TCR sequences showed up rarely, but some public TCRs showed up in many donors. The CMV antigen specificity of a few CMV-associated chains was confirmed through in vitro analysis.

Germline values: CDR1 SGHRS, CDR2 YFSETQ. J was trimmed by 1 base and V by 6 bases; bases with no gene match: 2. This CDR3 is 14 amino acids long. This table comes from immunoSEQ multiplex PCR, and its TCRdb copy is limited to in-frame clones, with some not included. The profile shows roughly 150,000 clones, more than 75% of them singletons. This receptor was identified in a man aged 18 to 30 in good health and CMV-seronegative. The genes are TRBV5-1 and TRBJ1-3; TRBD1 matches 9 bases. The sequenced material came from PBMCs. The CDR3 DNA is TGCGCCAGCATCGGACAGGGGTCTGGAAACACCATATATTTT. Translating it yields CASIGQGSGNTIYF. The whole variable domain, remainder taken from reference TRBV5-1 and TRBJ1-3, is KAGVTQTPRYLIKTRGQQVTLSCSPISGHRSVSWYQQTPGQGLQFLFEYFSETQRNKGNFPGRFSGRQFSNSRSEMNVSTLELGDSALYLCASIGQGSGNTIYFGEGSWLTVV.